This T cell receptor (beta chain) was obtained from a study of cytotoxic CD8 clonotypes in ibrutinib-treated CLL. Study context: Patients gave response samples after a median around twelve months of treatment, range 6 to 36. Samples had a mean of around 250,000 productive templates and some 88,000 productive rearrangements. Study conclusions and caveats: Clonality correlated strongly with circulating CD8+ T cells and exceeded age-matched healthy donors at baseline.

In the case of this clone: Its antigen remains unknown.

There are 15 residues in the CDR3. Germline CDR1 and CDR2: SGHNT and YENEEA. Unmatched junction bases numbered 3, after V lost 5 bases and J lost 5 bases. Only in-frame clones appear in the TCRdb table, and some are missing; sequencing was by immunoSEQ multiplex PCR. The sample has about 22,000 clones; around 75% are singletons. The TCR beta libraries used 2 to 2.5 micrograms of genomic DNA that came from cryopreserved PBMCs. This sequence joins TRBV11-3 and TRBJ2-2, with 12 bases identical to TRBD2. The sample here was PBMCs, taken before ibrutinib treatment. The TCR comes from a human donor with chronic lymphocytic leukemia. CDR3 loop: CASSVTSGSTGELFF. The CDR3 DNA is TGTGCCAGCAGCGTGACTAGCGGGAGTACCGGGGAGCTGTTTTTT.